These T cell receptor beta chains were read from a single sample in a study of blood T cell repertoires in COVID-19. TCRdb keeps only in-frame clones here, not all; method: immunoSEQ multiplex PCR. The data show some 100,000 clones, with under 80% seen just once and around 4% held by the top ten. Sequencing was done on a sample of peripheral blood. These TCRs come from a man between 65 and 85 years old with COVID-19, enrolled during active disease. The CDR3 runs from the conserved cysteine through the conserved F or W. The order of the fields is V gene, J gene, clone size, D gene, CDR3 DNA, CDR3 protein. D genes are given only for firm matches. The size of a clone is reported for some rows only, either as once, few or many, or as a class for expanded clones.

V gene: TRBV6-1
J gene: TRBJ1-5
clone size: -
D gene: TRBD1
CDR3 DNA: TGTGCCAGCAGTGAGCTCCCAGCCCAGGGGGGTCAGCCCCAGCATTTT
CDR3 protein: CASSELPAQGGQPQHF

V gene: TRBV12-3/TRBV12-4
J gene: TRBJ1-2
clone size: -
D gene: -
CDR3 DNA: TGTGCCAGCAGTTTTCCGGGTTATGGTGGCTACACCTTC
CDR3 protein: CASSFPGYGGYTF

V gene: TRBV19
J gene: TRBJ2-4
clone size: -
D gene: TRBD1
CDR3 DNA: TGTGCCAGTAGTATTGGAGCGGACAGGAACATTCAGTACTTC
CDR3 protein: CASSIGADRNIQYF

V gene: TRBV20-1
J gene: TRBJ1-3
clone size: -
D gene: TRBD1
CDR3 DNA: TGCAGTGCAAGTGGGACAGCCAACTCTGGAAACACCATATATTTT
CDR3 protein: CSASGTANSGNTIYF

V gene: TRBV28
J gene: TRBJ1-2
clone size: -
D gene: -
CDR3 DNA: TGTGCCAGCAGTTTTTTGTTACAGTACGGCTATGGCTACACCTTC
CDR3 protein: CASSFLLQYGYGYTF

V gene: TRBV5-4
J gene: TRBJ1-5
clone size: -
D gene: -
CDR3 DNA: TGTGCCAGCAGCTGGGGCACAGGGTCGGGCAATCAGCCCCAGCATTTT
CDR3 protein: CASSWGTGSGNQPQHF

V gene: TRBV7-2
J gene: TRBJ1-5
clone size: -
D gene: -
CDR3 DNA: TGTGCCAGCAGCTTAGAGCGTAGCAATCAGCCCCAGCATTTT
CDR3 protein: CASSLERSNQPQHF

V gene: TRBV18
J gene: TRBJ2-6
clone size: -
D gene: -
CDR3 DNA: TGTGCCAGCTCACCAGGAGGTCCTGGGGCCAACGTCCTGACTTTC
CDR3 protein: CASSPGGPGANVLTF

V gene: TRBV6-5
J gene: TRBJ2-2
clone size: -
D gene: -
CDR3 DNA: TGTGCCAGCCGGGAGTCGGCGCAGACCGGGGAGCTGTTTTTT
CDR3 protein: CASRESAQTGELFF

V gene: TRBV19
J gene: TRBJ2-2
clone size: -
D gene: -
CDR3 DNA: TGTGCCAGTAGTATAGCTCGTTCCGGGGAGCTGTTTTTT
CDR3 protein: CASSIARSGELFF

V gene: TRBV27
J gene: TRBJ1-1
clone size: -
D gene: -
CDR3 DNA: TGTGCCAGCAGTTCGCCGGGAGCGAACACTGAAGCTTTCTTT
CDR3 protein: CASSSPGANTEAFF

V gene: TRBV28
J gene: TRBJ1-6
clone size: -
D gene: -
CDR3 DNA: TGTGCCAGCGGCGGGGGCAGCTCCTATAATTCACCCCTCCACTTT
CDR3 protein: CASGGGSSYNSPLHF

V gene: TRBV4-3
J gene: TRBJ2-1
clone size: -
D gene: TRBD2
CDR3 DNA: TGCGCCAGCAGCCAAGATGCTAGCGGGTGGAATGAGCAGTTCTTC
CDR3 protein: CASSQDASGWNEQFF

V gene: TRBV18
J gene: TRBJ2-1
clone size: -
D gene: -
CDR3 DNA: TGTGCCAGCTCACCACCGAACGGGAACTACAATGAGCAGTTCTTC
CDR3 protein: CASSPPNGNYNEQFF

V gene: TRBV11-3
J gene: TRBJ2-1
clone size: -
D gene: TRBD2
CDR3 DNA: TGTGCCAGCAGCTTAGGACTAGCGGGAACCTACAATGAGCAGTTCTTC
CDR3 protein: CASSLGLAGTYNEQFF

V gene: TRBV4-1
J gene: TRBJ2-7
clone size: few
D gene: TRBD1
CDR3 DNA: TGCGCCAGCAGCCAGGCTGGACAGGGGAAATACGAGCAGTACTTC
CDR3 protein: CASSQAGQGKYEQYF

V gene: TRBV18
J gene: TRBJ1-2
clone size: -
D gene: -
CDR3 DNA: TGTGCCAGCTCACGAGAAGGGGGTCCCTATGGCTACACCTTC
CDR3 protein: CASSREGGPYGYTF

V gene: TRBV15
J gene: TRBJ2-3
clone size: few
D gene: -
CDR3 DNA: TGTGCCACCAGCAGCGCCCGGCCTTTAGCCACAGATACGCAGTATTTT
CDR3 protein: CATSSARPLATDTQYF

V gene: TRBV6-5
J gene: TRBJ2-2
clone size: -
D gene: TRBD1
CDR3 DNA: TGTGCCAGCAGACCAGACAGGGTCACCGGGGAGCTGTTTTTT
CDR3 protein: CASRPDRVTGELFF

V gene: TRBV5-1
J gene: TRBJ1-2
clone size: once
D gene: -
CDR3 DNA: TGCGCCAGCAGCTTGGAGGGAGGGGTCTATGGCTACACCTTC
CDR3 protein: CASSLEGGVYGYTF

V gene: TRBV5-6
J gene: TRBJ2-5
clone size: few
D gene: TRBD2
CDR3 DNA: TGTGCCAGCAGCTCGACGACTAGCGGGAGGGCGAGGGGGGAGACCCAGTACTTC
CDR3 protein: CASSSTTSGRARGETQYF

V gene: TRBV29-1
J gene: TRBJ2-3
clone size: -
D gene: -
CDR3 DNA: TGCAGCGCGGGATCCTGGGGCGCTACCCAAGATACGCAGTATTTT
CDR3 protein: CSAGSWGATQDTQYF

V gene: TRBV10-3
J gene: TRBJ1-4
clone size: -
D gene: TRBD1
CDR3 DNA: TGTGCCATCAGTGAGGGGACAGGGGTATATGGTGAAAAACTGTTTTTT
CDR3 protein: CAISEGTGVYGEKLFF

V gene: TRBV7-2
J gene: TRBJ1-5
clone size: few
D gene: -
CDR3 DNA: TGTGCCAGCAGTTACTCAGGGTCCAATCAGCCCCAGCATTTT
CDR3 protein: CASSYSGSNQPQHF

V gene: TRBV7-6
J gene: TRBJ1-1
clone size: once
D gene: -
CDR3 DNA: TGTGCCAGCAGCCGAGCGCCATCTGGGGCGAACACTGAAGCTTTCTTT
CDR3 protein: CASSRAPSGANTEAFF

V gene: TRBV5-8
J gene: TRBJ2-2
clone size: -
D gene: -
CDR3 DNA: TGTGCCAGCAGGGCGGGACGGACCGGGGAGCTGTTTTTT
CDR3 protein: CASRAGRTGELFF

V gene: TRBV7-9
J gene: TRBJ1-3
clone size: -
D gene: -
CDR3 DNA: TGTGCCAGCAGCTTAGTCGCTTGGGGGGGTCGCGACACCATATATTTT
CDR3 protein: CASSLVAWGGRDTIYF

V gene: TRBV9
J gene: TRBJ1-3
clone size: -
D gene: TRBD1
CDR3 DNA: TGTGCCAGCAGCTCCCAGGGGGGAAGAAACACCATATATTTT
CDR3 protein: CASSSQGGRNTIYF

V gene: TRBV12-3/TRBV12-4
J gene: TRBJ2-7
clone size: -
D gene: TRBD1
CDR3 DNA: TGTGCCAGCAGTCCCGGGACAGGCCGAAGATTGTACTTC
CDR3 protein: CASSPGTGRRLYF

V gene: TRBV19
J gene: TRBJ2-2
clone size: -
D gene: TRBD2
CDR3 DNA: TGTGCCAGTAGTGCGACCGGGACTAGCGGGAGGGCCGACGGGGAGCTGTTTTTT
CDR3 protein: CASSATGTSGRADGELFF

V gene: TRBV9
J gene: TRBJ2-2
clone size: -
D gene: -
CDR3 DNA: TGTGCCAGCAGCTTATCTCAGGGGAACGGGGAGCTGTTTTTT
CDR3 protein: CASSLSQGNGELFF

V gene: TRBV28
J gene: TRBJ2-1
clone size: few
D gene: TRBD2
CDR3 DNA: TGTGCCAGCAGTAGATTTAGCGGGAGGGTAATCAATGAGCAGTTCTTC
CDR3 protein: CASSRFSGRVINEQFF

V gene: TRBV24-1
J gene: TRBJ2-5
clone size: -
D gene: -
CDR3 DNA: TGTGCCACCAGGGACTCTTTCAAAGAGACCCAGTACTTC
CDR3 protein: CATRDSFKETQYF

V gene: TRBV24-1
J gene: TRBJ2-1
clone size: -
D gene: TRBD2
CDR3 DNA: TGTGCCACCAGTGGGGCTAGCGGGAGCTCCTACAATGAGCAGTTCTTC
CDR3 protein: CATSGASGSSYNEQFF

V gene: TRBV27
J gene: TRBJ2-7
clone size: -
D gene: TRBD2
CDR3 DNA: TGTGCCAGCAGTTTATATAGCGGGAGTAAGGGCGAGCAGTACTTC
CDR3 protein: CASSLYSGSKGEQYF

V gene: TRBV15
J gene: TRBJ2-2
clone size: -
D gene: TRBD1
CDR3 DNA: TGTGCCACAATGTGGACAGGGGTAACCGGGGAGCTGTTTTTT
CDR3 protein: CATMWTGVTGELFF

V gene: TRBV10-3
J gene: TRBJ1-3
clone size: -
D gene: -
CDR3 DNA: TGTGCCATCGACAGTTCTGATTCTGGAAACACCATATATTTT
CDR3 protein: CAIDSSDSGNTIYF

V gene: TRBV19
J gene: TRBJ2-1
clone size: -
D gene: TRBD2
CDR3 DNA: TGTGCCAGTCACGGGACTAGCGGAAGCTCCTACAATGAGCAGTTCTTC
CDR3 protein: CASHGTSGSSYNEQFF

V gene: TRBV4-1
J gene: TRBJ2-7
clone size: -
D gene: TRBD1
CDR3 DNA: TGCGCCAGCAGCTTTTGGTCCTCCGGGACAGGGGTGTACGAGCAGTACTTC
CDR3 protein: CASSFWSSGTGVYEQYF

V gene: TRBV28
J gene: TRBJ2-2
clone size: -
D gene: -
CDR3 DNA: TGTGCCAGCAGTTCCTACCCCGGGGAGCTGTTTTTT
CDR3 protein: CASSSYPGELFF

V gene: TRBV4-1
J gene: TRBJ2-3
clone size: -
D gene: TRBD1
CDR3 DNA: TGCGCCAGCAGCCAGGCCGGACAGGTTAGCACAGATACGCAGTATTTT
CDR3 protein: CASSQAGQVSTDTQYF

V gene: TRBV19
J gene: TRBJ1-5
clone size: -
D gene: -
CDR3 DNA: TGTGCCAGTAGCACTTCGCGCGACAGAGGCAATCAGCCCCAGCATTTT
CDR3 protein: CASSTSRDRGNQPQHF

V gene: TRBV24-1
J gene: TRBJ1-2
clone size: -
D gene: -
CDR3 DNA: TGTGCCACCAGTGATTTGGACAGGTCCTATGGCTACACCTTC
CDR3 protein: CATSDLDRSYGYTF

V gene: TRBV7-9
J gene: TRBJ2-7
clone size: -
D gene: TRBD2
CDR3 DNA: TGTGCCAGCAGCTTAGGGGTGGGAGGGCCTGGAGAGCAGTACTTC
CDR3 protein: CASSLGVGGPGEQYF

V gene: TRBV10-3
J gene: TRBJ2-1
clone size: -
D gene: -
CDR3 DNA: TGTGCCATCAGTGAGTCTAGCGTTGAGCAGTTCTTC
CDR3 protein: CAISESSVEQFF